This T cell receptor (beta chain) was sequenced in a study of OX40 agonist ivuxolimab in advanced cancers. As for the study in general: As their treatment, patients were administered ivuxolimab, an agonistic anti-OX40 (CD134) antibody. Overall study results and limits: Low levels of normalized T-cell clonal expansion also appeared in some nonresponders.

The CDR3 is 12 amino acids. The V end was cut by 2 bases, the J end by 12 bases, with 11 bases between. Per the germline V gene, CDR1 is LNHNV and CDR2 is YYDKDF (reference sequence). Turning to this clone: Its antigen is still unknown.

Some clones are missing from TCRdb's copy, which holds only in-frame ones; the method was immunoSEQ multiplex PCR. The sample consists of tens of thousands of clones, around 92% of them appearing once. The sequencing here drew on CD4+ or CD8+ T cells sorted from blood, taken in a trial of the OX40 agonist ivuxolimab. The genes are TRBV15 and TRBJ2-1, with TRBD1 as a possible D gene (5 bases). The sequence was collected from an adult with an advanced solid tumor such as melanoma, head and neck, liver or kidney cancer. The DNA of the CDR3 is TGTGCCACCAGCAGACTCGACAGAGGGCAGTTCTTC. This sequence encodes CATSRLDRGQFF.